This T cell receptor (beta chain) was found in a study of PD-L1 blockade in urothelial cancer. Background on the study: Blood analysis was done at 3 weeks (second dose) and 6 weeks after treatment began.

The CDR3 spans 17 residues. Germline V CDR1 and CDR2: MDHEN, SYDVKM. The V and J ends lost 6 bases and 8 bases, in that order; junction bases with no gene match: 21. Described time point: peripheral blood 6 weeks after treatment start. Clones were read by immunoSEQ multiplex PCR, and TCRdb kept only the in-frame ones, dropping some. The sample yields 42,000 or so clones, 82% seen once. The chain is built from TRBV28 and TRBJ1-2; 7 bases are a match to TRBD1. Source: PBMCs, taken around atezolizumab (anti-PD-L1) treatment. The receptor comes from a man aged 55-75 years with urothelial cancer. The CDR3 loop is CASSRRQGPMLLEGYTF. The CDR3 coding sequence is TGTGCCAGCAGCCGCAGACAGGGTCCTATGCTATTAGAGGGCTACACCTTC.